A selection of T cell receptor beta chains follows, all from one sample in a study of beta chain features in type 1 diabetes. Sequenced by immunoSEQ multiplex PCR; TCRdb stores in-frame clones only, minus some. The sample has 350,000 to 450,000 clones; around 14% are singletons. Sequencing input: naive CD4+ T cells from blood. Receptor source: a man aged 30-40 years in good health. CDR3s include the opening cysteine and the closing phenylalanine or tryptophan. Fields, in order: D gene, J gene, V gene, clone size, CDR3 protein, CDR3 DNA. A D gene is named only where the DNA matches it firmly. Some rows have no size entry. The others give once, few or many, or a class for an expanded clone.

-	TRBJ2-3	TRBV7-2	few	CASSFLGGSTDTQYF	TGTGCCAGCAGCTTCCTCGGGGGATCCACAGATACGCAGTATTTT
-	TRBJ1-1	TRBV11-3	few	CASTREAGGGPEAFF	TGTGCCAGCACTAGAGAAGCTGGTGGGGGTCCTGAAGCTTTCTTT
-	TRBJ1-4	TRBV7-2	-	CASSLSQGLSEKLFF	TGTGCCAGCAGCTTAAGTCAGGGGCTGAGTGAAAAACTGTTTTTT
-	TRBJ2-3	TRBV18	few	CASSPPGGDTQYF	TGTGCCAGCTCACCTCCCGGGGGAGATACGCAGTATTTT
-	TRBJ2-7	TRBV6-5	-	CASSLGRKITYEQYF	TGTGCCAGCAGTTTGGGCAGAAAGATTACCTACGAGCAGTACTTC
-	TRBJ2-7	TRBV7-2	-	CASSLAGAAYEQYF	TGTGCCAGCAGCTTAGCGGGGGCCGCCTACGAGCAGTACTTC
-	TRBJ2-5	TRBV9	-	CASSVRVGETQYF	TGTGCCAGCAGCGTACGAGTCGGGGAGACCCAGTACTTC
TRBD2	TRBJ2-7	TRBV6-5	-	CASRASGGTAYEQYF	TGTGCCAGCAGGGCTAGCGGGGGAACCGCCTACGAGCAGTACTTC
TRBD2	TRBJ2-3	TRBV29-1	-	CSVRGRVTDTQYF	TGCAGCGTCCGGGGGAGGGTTACAGATACGCAGTATTTT
-	TRBJ1-2	TRBV14	few	CASSQEHGVSYGYTF	TGTGCCAGCAGCCAAGAACATGGCGTGAGCTATGGCTACACCTTC
TRBD2	TRBJ2-5	TRBV5-1	-	CASSLAPAGGQETQYF	TGCGCCAGCAGCTTGGCGCCAGCGGGGGGCCAAGAGACCCAGTACTTC
-	TRBJ2-1	TRBV5-4	-	CASSPTVENEQFF	TGTGCCAGCAGCCCCACCGTAGAGAATGAGCAGTTCTTC
-	TRBJ2-5	TRBV27	-	CASSSSRTALQETQYF	TGTGCCAGCAGTTCATCACGGACAGCACTCCAAGAGACCCAGTACTTC
-	TRBJ2-2	TRBV10-3	few	CAISEAGSNTGELFF	TGTGCCATCAGTGAGGCGGGATCGAACACCGGGGAGCTGTTTTTT
TRBD2	TRBJ2-5	TRBV5-4	-	CASSLAGTNPGETQYF	TGTGCCAGCAGCTTGGCCGGGACTAACCCCGGGGAGACCCAGTACTTC
-	TRBJ2-3	TRBV6-5	few	CASSRGTDTQYF	TGTGCCAGCAGCAGGGGCACAGATACGCAGTATTTT
-	TRBJ1-1	TRBV9	-	CASSVDRMNTEAFF	TGTGCCAGCAGCGTAGACAGGATGAACACTGAAGCTTTCTTT
-	TRBJ2-3	TRBV4-3	-	CASSRNFGAGLTDTQYF	TGCGCCAGCAGCAGGAATTTCGGCGCAGGCCTCACAGATACGCAGTATTTT
-	TRBJ1-2	TRBV30	few	CAWTITGGGGYTF	TGTGCCTGGACAATTACAGGAGGGGGTGGCTACACCTTC
-	TRBJ2-1	TRBV18	-	CASSPLGGRVYNEQFF	TGTGCCAGCTCACCACTTGGCGGAAGGGTCTACAATGAGCAGTTCTTC
TRBD2	TRBJ2-3	TRBV5-6	-	CASSLRTSGSLPDTQYF	TGTGCCAGCAGCCTACGGACTAGCGGGAGCTTGCCAGATACGCAGTATTTT
-	TRBJ1-1	TRBV7-2	once	CASSLGWGHTEAFF	TGTGCCAGCAGCTTAGGTTGGGGTCACACTGAAGCTTTCTTT
-	TRBJ1-5	TRBV7-2	-	CASSLAQGPHSNQPQHF	TGTGCCAGCAGCTTAGCGCAGGGGCCTCATAGCAATCAGCCCCAGCATTTT
-	TRBJ2-3	TRBV18	-	CASSQNQEDTQYF	TGTGCCAGCTCACAAAATCAGGAAGATACGCAGTATTTT
TRBD2	TRBJ2-5	TRBV7-7	-	CASSRGLAVQETQYF	TGTGCTAGCAGCCGCGGACTAGCGGTCCAAGAGACCCAGTACTTC
TRBD1	TRBJ1-2	TRBV19	few	CASSMFDRDDYGYTF	TGTGCCAGTAGTATGTTTGACAGGGACGACTATGGCTACACCTTC
TRBD1	TRBJ2-6	TRBV12-5	few	CASGRDGQGFPGANVLTF	TGTGCTAGTGGTCGGGACGGACAGGGGTTCCCTGGGGCCAACGTCCTGACTTTC
-	TRBJ1-1	TRBV30	few	CAWARFGPNTEAFF	TGTGCCTGGGCTAGGTTTGGGCCGAACACTGAAGCTTTCTTT
-	TRBJ1-1	TRBV10-3	few	CAISGVLGMTEAFF	TGTGCCATCAGTGGGGTTCTTGGTATGACTGAAGCTTTCTTT
TRBD1	TRBJ1-1	TRBV14	-	CASSQGDRGNTEAFF	TGTGCCAGCAGCCAAGGGGACAGGGGAAACACTGAAGCTTTCTTT
TRBD2	TRBJ2-5	TRBV30	-	CAWSVQRTSGSEETQYF	TGTGCCTGGAGTGTACAAAGGACTAGCGGGAGTGAAGAGACCCAGTACTTC
-	TRBJ1-1	TRBV29-1	-	CSVSKHNTEAFF	TGCAGCGTTAGCAAACACAACACTGAAGCTTTCTTT
-	TRBJ2-3	TRBV25-1	many	CASSERSDTQYF	TGTGCCAGCAGTGAACGATCAGATACGCAGTATTTT
TRBD2	TRBJ2-1	TRBV19	few	CASTGLAGATEQFF	TGTGCCAGTACGGGACTAGCGGGAGCCACTGAGCAGTTCTTC
TRBD2	TRBJ2-3	TRBV9	-	CASSESWTSGVSTDTQYF	TGTGCCAGCAGCGAATCATGGACTAGCGGGGTTAGCACAGATACGCAGTATTTT
-	TRBJ2-5	TRBV7-9	-	CASSFETQYF	TGTGCCAGCAGCTTTGAGACCCAGTACTTC
-	TRBJ2-1	TRBV12-5	few	CASGLVIGPNSYNEQFF	TGTGCTAGTGGTTTGGTAATTGGACCGAACTCCTACAATGAGCAGTTCTTC
-	TRBJ2-1	TRBV18	-	CASSLPDEQFF	TGTGCCAGCTCCCTCCCGGATGAGCAGTTCTTC
TRBD2	TRBJ2-2	TRBV5-6	few	CASSSRSGRGRIGELFF	TGTGCCAGCAGCTCCAGATCTGGGCGCGGGAGGATCGGGGAGCTGTTTTTT
TRBD1	TRBJ2-7	TRBV10-2	-	CASRDRDRAYEQYF	TGCGCCAGCAGAGACCGGGACAGGGCCTACGAGCAGTACTTC
TRBD1	TRBJ1-1	TRBV15	-	CATSRYFGQGSTEAFF	TGTGCCACCAGCAGGTATTTTGGACAGGGGTCCACTGAAGCTTTCTTT